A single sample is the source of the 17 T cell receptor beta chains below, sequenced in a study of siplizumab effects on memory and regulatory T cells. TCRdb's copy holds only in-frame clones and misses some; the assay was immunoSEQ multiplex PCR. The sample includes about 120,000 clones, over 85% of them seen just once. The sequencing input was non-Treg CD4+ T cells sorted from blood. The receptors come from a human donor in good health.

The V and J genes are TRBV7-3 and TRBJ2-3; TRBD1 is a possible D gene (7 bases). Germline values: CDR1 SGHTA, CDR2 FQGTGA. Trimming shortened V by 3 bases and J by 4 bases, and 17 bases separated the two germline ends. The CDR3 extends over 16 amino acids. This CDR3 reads CASSLRVAGGSDTQYF. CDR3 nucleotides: TGTGCCAGCAGCTTGAGGGTCGCAGGGGGGTCAGATACGCAGTATTTT.

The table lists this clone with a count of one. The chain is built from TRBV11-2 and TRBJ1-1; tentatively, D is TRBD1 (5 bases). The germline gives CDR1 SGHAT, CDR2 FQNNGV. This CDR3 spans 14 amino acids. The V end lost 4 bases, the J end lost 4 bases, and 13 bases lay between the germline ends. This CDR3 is CASSSQGGSTEAFF. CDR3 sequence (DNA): TGTGCCAGCAGCTCGCAGGGTGGGAGCACTGAAGCTTTCTTT.

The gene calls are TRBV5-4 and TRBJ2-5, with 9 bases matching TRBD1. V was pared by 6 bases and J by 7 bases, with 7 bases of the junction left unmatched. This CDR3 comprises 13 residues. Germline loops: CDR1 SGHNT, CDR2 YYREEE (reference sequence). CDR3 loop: CASTLAGQGTQYF. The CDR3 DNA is TGTGCCAGCACCCTGGCGGGACAGGGGACCCAGTACTTC. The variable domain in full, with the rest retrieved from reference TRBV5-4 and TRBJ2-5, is ETGVTQSPTHLIKTRGQQVTLRCSSQSGHNTVSWYQQALGQGPQFIFQYYREEENGRGNFPPRFSGLQFPNYSSELNVNALELDDSALYLCASTLAGQGTQYFGPGTRLLVL.

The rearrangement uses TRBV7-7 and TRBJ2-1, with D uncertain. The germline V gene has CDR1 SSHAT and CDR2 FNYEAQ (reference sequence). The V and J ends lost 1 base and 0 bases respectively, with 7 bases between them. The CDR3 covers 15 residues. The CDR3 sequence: CASSLGVSSYNEQFF. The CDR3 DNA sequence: TGTGCCAGCAGCTTAGGAGTTAGCTCCTACAATGAGCAGTTCTTC. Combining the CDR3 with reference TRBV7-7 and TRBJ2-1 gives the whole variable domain GAGVSQSPRYKVTKRGQDVTLRCDPISSHATLYWYQQALGQGPEFLTYFNYEAQPDKSGLPSDRFSAERPEGSISTLTIQRTEQRDSAMYRCASSLGVSSYNEQFFGPGTRLTVL.

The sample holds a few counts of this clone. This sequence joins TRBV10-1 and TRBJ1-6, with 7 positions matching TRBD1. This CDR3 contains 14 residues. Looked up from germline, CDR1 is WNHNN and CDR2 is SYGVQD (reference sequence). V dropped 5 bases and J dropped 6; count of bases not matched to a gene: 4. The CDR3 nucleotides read TGCGCCAGCAGTACCGGGACAGCTAATTCACCCCTCCACTTT. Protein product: CASSTGTANSPLHF.

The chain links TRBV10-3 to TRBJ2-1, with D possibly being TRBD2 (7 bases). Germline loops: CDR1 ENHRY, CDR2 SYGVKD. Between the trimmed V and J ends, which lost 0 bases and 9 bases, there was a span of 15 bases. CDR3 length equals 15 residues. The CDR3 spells CAISESGGAHGEQFF. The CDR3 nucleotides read TGTGCCATCAGTGAGTCGGGGGGGGCACATGGTGAGCAGTTCTTC.

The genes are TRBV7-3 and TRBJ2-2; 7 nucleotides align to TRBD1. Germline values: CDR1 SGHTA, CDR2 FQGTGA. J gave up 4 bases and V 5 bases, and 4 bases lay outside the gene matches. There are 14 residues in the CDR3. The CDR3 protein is CASSETGITGELFF. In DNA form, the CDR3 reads TGTGCCAGCAGCGAGACAGGGATCACCGGGGAGCTGTTTTTT.

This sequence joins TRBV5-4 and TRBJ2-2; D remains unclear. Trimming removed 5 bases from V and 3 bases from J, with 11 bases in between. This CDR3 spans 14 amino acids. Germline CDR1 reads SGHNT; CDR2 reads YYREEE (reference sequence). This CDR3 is CASSWDMHTGELFF. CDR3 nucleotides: TGTGCCAGCAGTTGGGATATGCACACCGGGGAGCTGTTTTTT.

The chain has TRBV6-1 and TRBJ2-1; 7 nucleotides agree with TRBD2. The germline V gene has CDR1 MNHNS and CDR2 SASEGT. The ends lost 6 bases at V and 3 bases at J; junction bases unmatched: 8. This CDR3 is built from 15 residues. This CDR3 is CASRAGWTSYNEQFF. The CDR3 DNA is TGTGCCAGCAGGGCGGGGTGGACTAGCTACAATGAGCAGTTCTTC.

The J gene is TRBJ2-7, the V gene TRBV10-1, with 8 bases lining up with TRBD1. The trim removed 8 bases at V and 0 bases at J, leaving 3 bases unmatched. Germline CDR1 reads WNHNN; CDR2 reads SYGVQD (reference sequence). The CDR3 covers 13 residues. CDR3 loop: CASPGTGSYEQYF. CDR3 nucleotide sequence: TGCGCCAGCCCGGGGACAGGCTCCTACGAGCAGTACTTC.

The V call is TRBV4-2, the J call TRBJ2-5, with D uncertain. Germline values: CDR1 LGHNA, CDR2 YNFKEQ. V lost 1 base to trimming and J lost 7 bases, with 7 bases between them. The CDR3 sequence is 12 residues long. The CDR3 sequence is CASSQADSTQYF. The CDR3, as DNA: TGTGCCAGCAGCCAAGCGGATTCGACCCAGTACTTC.

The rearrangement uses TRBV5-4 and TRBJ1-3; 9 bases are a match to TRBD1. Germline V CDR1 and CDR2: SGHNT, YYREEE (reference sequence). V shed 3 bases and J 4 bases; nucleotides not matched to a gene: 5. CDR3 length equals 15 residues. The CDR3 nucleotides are TGTGCCAGCAGCTCCCGGGACAGGGACGGAAACACCATATATTTT. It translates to CASSSRDRDGNTIYF.

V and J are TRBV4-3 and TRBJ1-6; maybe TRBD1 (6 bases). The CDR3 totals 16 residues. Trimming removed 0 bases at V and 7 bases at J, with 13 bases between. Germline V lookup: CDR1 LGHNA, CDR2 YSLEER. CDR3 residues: CASSQDWGLPNSPLHF. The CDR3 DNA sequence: TGCGCCAGCAGCCAAGATTGGGGGCTTCCGAATTCACCCCTCCACTTT.

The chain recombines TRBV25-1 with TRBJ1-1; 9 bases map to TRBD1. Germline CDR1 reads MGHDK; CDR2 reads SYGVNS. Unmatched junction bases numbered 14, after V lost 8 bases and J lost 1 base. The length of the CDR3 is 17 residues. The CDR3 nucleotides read TGTGCCAGCTACATACCGGGACAGGGTGTTAGGAACACTGAAGCTTTCTTT. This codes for CASYIPGQGVRNTEAFF. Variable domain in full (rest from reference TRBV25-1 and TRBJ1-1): EADIYQTPRYLVIGTGKKITLECSQTMGHDKMYWYQQDPGMELHLIHYSYGVNSTEKGDLSSESTVSRIRTEHFPLTLESARPSHTSQYLCASYIPGQGVRNTEAFFGQGTRLTVV.

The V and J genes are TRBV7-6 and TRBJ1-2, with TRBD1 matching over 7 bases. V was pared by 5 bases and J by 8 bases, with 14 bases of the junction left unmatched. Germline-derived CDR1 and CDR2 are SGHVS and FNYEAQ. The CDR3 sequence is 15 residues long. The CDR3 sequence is CASSPLADRAVGYTF. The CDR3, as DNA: TGTGCCAGCAGCCCGCTGGCTGACAGGGCGGTGGGCTACACCTTC.

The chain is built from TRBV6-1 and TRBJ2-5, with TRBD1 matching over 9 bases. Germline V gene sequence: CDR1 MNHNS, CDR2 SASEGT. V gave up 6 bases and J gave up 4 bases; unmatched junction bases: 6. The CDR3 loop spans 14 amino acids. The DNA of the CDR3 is TGTGCCAGCAGCGGACAGGGGCTGGGAGAGACCCAGTACTTC. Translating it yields CASSGQGLGETQYF.

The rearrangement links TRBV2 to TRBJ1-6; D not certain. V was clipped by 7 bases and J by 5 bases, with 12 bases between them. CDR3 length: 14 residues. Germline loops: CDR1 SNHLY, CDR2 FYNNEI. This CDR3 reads CASIRIVDNSPLHF. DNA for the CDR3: TGTGCCAGCATTAGGATTGTCGATAATTCACCCCTCCACTTT.